This T cell receptor (beta chain) was recovered during a study of T-cell reconstitution after alpha-beta-depleted transplantation in children. Construction of the TCRbeta library involved unique molecular identifiers. Via MiXCR, TCRdb re-called the PCR reads, giving one row per CDR3 protein. Found here are about 370,000 distinct CDR3 sequences, around 21% of them singletons; the top ten hold 3.5% to 4%. Trimming removed 7 bases at V and 4 bases at J, with 10 bases between. The germline V gene encodes CDR1 MNHEY and CDR2 SMNVEV (reference sequence). The CDR3 covers 12 residues. This specimen consisted of PBMCs from the stem cell graft donor, obtained from the stem cell graft. The chain combines TRBV27 with TRBJ2-5; D uncertain. This sequence originates from a human donor who donated a stem cell graft to a child with acute myeloid leukemia. CDR3 protein: CASTVKGETQYF. The CDR3 DNA is TGTGCCAGCACCGTGAAGGGAGAGACCCAGTACTTC.